This passage covers 4 T cell receptor beta chains from one sample sequenced in a study of regulatory T cells in long-lasting Graves disease. Time point of the sample: newly diagnosed GD, antithyroid drugs for less than 3 months. There was RNA extracted from PBMCs, and the TCR library was made from it. With iRepertoire HTBI primers and Arm-PCR of CDR3 regions, TCR beta libraries were built. TCRdb analysed the multiplex PCR reads with MiXCR anew, one entry per CDR3 protein. This sample has roughly 350,000 distinct CDR3 sequences, with roughly 15% found just once. The sample was also linked to a second study, of T cells in Graves' hyperthyroidism and ophthalmopathy.

Sequencing used peripheral blood mononuclear cells (PBMCs), obtained at new diagnosis, from a patient treated with antithyroid drugs. The receptors here all came from a woman under 30 with Graves disease.

This clonotype was observed at least ten times. This sequence joins TRBV3-1 and TRBJ2-1, with TRBD2 identical over 7 bases. There are 13 residues in the CDR3. Germline lookup yields CDR1 LGHDT and CDR2 YNNKEL (reference sequence). V lost 6 bases to trimming and J lost 10 bases; unmatched junction nucleotides: 9. The DNA for the CDR3 is TGTGCCAGCAGTTTGGCGGGTAGCGGGGAGCAGTTCTTC. It translates to CASSLAGSGEQFF.

This clonotype showed up many times. This sequence joins TRBV18 and TRBJ1-4; 7 positions match TRBD1. This CDR3 spans 14 amino acids. The V segment lost 3 bases and the J segment 8 bases; nucleotides outside the gene matches: 6. Looked up from germline, CDR1 is KGHSH and CDR2 is LQKENI. CDR3 DNA: TGTGCCAGCTCACCGGGACAGACCGGCGAAAAACTGTTTTTT. Protein: CASSPGQTGEKLFF.

V gene TRBV24-1 combines with J gene TRBJ2-7, with D uncertain. CDR3 length equals 13 residues. Germline CDR1 KGHDR, CDR2 SFDVKD. V lost 4 bases and J 2 bases, leaving 8 bases between the germline ends. In DNA form, the CDR3 reads TGTGCCACCAGTGACGGAGCAACCTACGAGCAGTACTTC. Amino acids: CATSDGATYEQYF.

In its sample, this clonotype was seen many times. The chain couples TRBV3-1 to TRBJ2-3; D may match TRBD1 or TRBD2 (5 bases each). Trimming took off 2 bases at V and 3 bases at J, with 18 bases between the two ends. Germline V gene data show CDR1 as LGHDT and CDR2 as YNNKEL (reference sequence). The CDR3 totals 17 residues. The CDR3 region has the DNA TGTGCCAGCAGCCAACCCGAACAAGATTGGGGGACAGATACGCAGTATTTT. It specifies CASSQPEQDWGTDTQYF.